Following are 28 T cell receptor beta chains from one sample sequenced in a study of spatial heterogeneity in lung cancer. Time point noted: sample taken at primary tumor resection. TCRdb called the 5' RACE reads again in MiXCR, with one record for every CDR3 protein. This sample has under 85,000 distinct CDR3 sequences, with roughly 8% found just once. This specimen was PBMCs, taken at surgery. All receptors derive from a male donor with early-stage non-small cell lung cancer.

The chain carries TRBV10-3 and TRBJ1-1; D perhaps matches TRBD1 (6 bases). V lost 2 bases and J lost 1, with 8 bases in between. Germline loops: CDR1 ENHRY, CDR2 SYGVKD. The CDR3 spans 14 residues. For the CDR3, the DNA is TGTGCCATCAGTGAGAAACAGGGGAACACTGAAGCTTTCTTT. This codes for CAISEKQGNTEAFF.

In this sample, this clonotype turned up a few times. This chain joins TRBV7-9 and TRBJ1-5, with D uncertain. V was cut by 5 bases and J by 0 bases, with 8 bases left in between. The CDR3 is made up of 14 amino acids. Germline CDR1 is SEHNR and CDR2 is FQNEAQ (reference sequence). For the CDR3, the DNA is TGTGCCAGCAGCCCGGATAATAGCAATCAGCCCCAGCATTTT. It codes for CASSPDNSNQPQHF.

The chain couples TRBV27 to TRBJ2-7; 8 bases map to TRBD1. The CDR3 is 15 residues long. J was trimmed by 6 bases and V by 2 bases; bases with no gene match: 9. From germline, CDR1 is MNHEY and CDR2 SMNVEV (reference sequence). The CDR3, as DNA: TGTGCCAGCAGTTTACCGGACAGGGCCACTCGCGAGCAGTACTTC. Translation gives CASSLPDRATREQYF.

The sample holds a few counts of this clonotype. The V gene is TRBV6-2 or TRBV6-3, the J gene TRBJ2-2, with 7 bases matching TRBD1. Germline V lookup: CDR1 MNHEY, CDR2 SVGEGT. The ends lost 6 bases at V and 3 bases at J; junction bases unmatched: 7. The CDR3 consists of 15 residues. In DNA form, the CDR3 reads TGTGCCAGCAGCCAAACAGGGGCGCACACCGGGGAGCTGTTTTTT. Encoded protein: CASSQTGAHTGELFF.

This clonotype was counted a few times. This sequence joins TRBV28 and TRBJ1-2; D gene uncertain. There are 14 residues in the CDR3. Trimming took 5 bases from V and 8 from J, leaving 18 bases between them. Germline loops: CDR1 MDHEN, CDR2 SYDVKM. The CDR3 DNA reads TGTGCCAGCAGTCCATCCGAGACCAGGACCGGCTACACCTTC. Translated: CASSPSETRTGYTF.

This clonotype has a count of ten or more. This chain uses TRBV7-6 with TRBJ2-3; no clear D gene. Looked up from germline, CDR1 is SGHVS and CDR2 is FNYEAQ. The CDR3 contains 13 residues. Between the trimmed V and J ends, which lost 5 bases and 4 bases, there was a span of 10 bases. CDR3 loop: CASSPASSDTQYF. DNA of the CDR3: TGTGCCAGCAGCCCAGCGTCATCAGATACGCAGTATTTT. The variable domain in full, with the rest retrieved from reference TRBV7-6 and TRBJ2-3, is GAGVSQSPRYKVTKRGQDVALRCDPISGHVSLYWYRQALGQGPEFLTYFNYEAQQDKSGLPNDRFSAERPEGSISTLTIQRTEQRDSAMYRCASSPASSDTQYFGPGTRLTVL.

Concerning this clonotype itself: Since the CDR3 does not end with the conserved phenylalanine or tryptophan, this likely comes from a read error. The rearrangement links TRBV6-4 to TRBJ2-1; 11 bases fit TRBD2. V lost 5 bases, J lost 1 base, and 4 bases stayed unmatched. Germline V gene sequence: CDR1 MRHNA, CDR2 SNTAGT. This CDR3 comprises 16 residues. This CDR3 reads CASSKIAGGSYNEQFS. The CDR3 nucleotides are TGTGCCAGCAGTAAGATAGCGGGAGGGTCCTACAATGAGCAGTTCTCC.

V is TRBV5-1 and J is TRBJ2-1; maybe TRBD2 (5 bases). The V end was cut by 0 bases, the J end by 0 bases, with 13 bases between. The CDR3 runs 17 residues. Per the germline V gene, CDR1 is SGHRS and CDR2 is YFSETQ. The CDR3 sequence is CASSLAGGPSSYNEQFF. The CDR3 DNA sequence: TGCGCCAGCAGCTTGGCCGGCGGGCCGAGCTCCTACAATGAGCAGTTCTTC.

In its sample, this clonotype was seen many times. This rearrangement joins TRBV6-2 or TRBV6-3 to TRBJ2-7; TRBD2 might be the D (8 bases). CDR3 length: 16 amino acids. From germline, CDR1 is MNHEY and CDR2 SVGEGT. V was trimmed by 4 bases and J by 2 bases, leaving 18 bases between them. This CDR3 reads CASSSGRGTETYEQYF. In DNA form, the CDR3 reads TGTGCCAGCAGTTCCGGGAGGGGGACAGAAACCTACGAGCAGTACTTC.

This clonotype showed up many times. The chain links TRBV6-2 or TRBV6-3 to TRBJ1-1; no firm D call. This CDR3 spans 14 amino acids. Germline CDR1 MNHEY, CDR2 SVGEGT. Trimming cost V 5 bases and J 5 bases, with 15 bases left between them. This CDR3 reads CASSRRTGGTEAFF. CDR3 bases: TGTGCCAGCAGTCGACGGACGGGTGGGACTGAAGCTTTCTTT.

This clonotype was recorded many times. The chain carries TRBV7-8 and TRBJ2-1; 9 bases are a match to TRBD1. The CDR3 has 15 residues. Per the germline V gene, CDR1 is SGHVS and CDR2 is FQNEAQ. Trimming cost V 5 bases and J 2 bases; bases outside gene matches: 4. The CDR3 region is CASSPRDRAYNEQFF. CDR3 in DNA: TGTGCCAGCAGCCCCCGGGACAGGGCCTACAATGAGCAGTTCTTC.

The chain combines TRBV7-2 with TRBJ2-7, with 8 positions matching TRBD1. The CDR3 is 15 residues long. CDR1 is SGHTA, CDR2 FQGNSA, per germline. V trimming: 5 bases; J trimming: 2 bases; junction bases outside the gene matches: 8. CDR3 sequence (DNA): TGTGCCAGCAGCCTAACCGGGACAGGTACCTACGAGCAGTACTTC. Residues: CASSLTGTGTYEQYF.

This clonotype was counted many times. The V gene is TRBV4-3, the J gene TRBJ2-2; D may be TRBD1 (6 bases). The germline V gene encodes CDR1 LGHNA and CDR2 YSLEER. The V end lost 1 base, the J end lost 9 bases, and 15 bases lay between the germline ends. The CDR3 spans 15 residues. The CDR3 is CASSQAITGGRELFF. CDR3 in DNA: TGCGCCAGCAGCCAAGCCATCACTGGGGGCCGGGAGCTGTTTTTT.

This clonotype was recorded at least ten times. The chain is built from TRBV5-1 and TRBJ2-2; a weak D match, TRBD2 (5 bases). Germline assignment: CDR1 SGHRS and CDR2 YFSETQ. The CDR3 sequence is 15 residues long. Trimming removed 1 base at V and 2 bases at J, with 9 bases between. CDR3 protein: CASSLSGSNTGELFF. Here the CDR3 DNA reads TGCGCCAGCAGCTTGAGCGGCTCCAACACCGGGGAGCTGTTTTTT.

This clonotype was counted at least ten times. The V call is TRBV7-6, the J call TRBJ2-1; TRBD2 agrees at 9 bases. V trimming: 5 bases; J trimming: 0 bases; junction bases outside the gene matches: 8. The CDR3 totals 17 residues. Germline CDR1 and CDR2: SGHVS and FNYEAQ. The CDR3 loop is CASSPGAGGPSYNEQFF. The CDR3 coding sequence is TGTGCCAGCAGCCCGGGAGCGGGAGGCCCCTCCTACAATGAGCAGTTCTTC.

This clonotype was seen more than once but under ten times. V is TRBV5-1 and J is TRBJ2-3; TRBD2 is a possible D gene (6 bases). Germline CDR1 is SGHRS and CDR2 is YFSETQ. The CDR3 length is 14 residues. The V and J ends lost 2 bases and 4 bases respectively, with 11 bases between them. Here the CDR3 DNA reads TGCGCCAGCAGCTTCGGGACTTCCGCAGATACGCAGTATTTT. It yields the protein CASSFGTSADTQYF.

This clonotype was counted many times. This chain joins TRBV12-3 or TRBV12-4 and TRBJ2-6; D is ambiguous. CDR3 length: 15 amino acids. V lost 2 bases to trimming and J lost 0 bases, with 5 bases between them. Here the CDR3 reads CASSLSSSGANVLTF. The CDR3 DNA sequence: TGTGCCAGCAGTTTATCATCCTCTGGGGCCAACGTCCTGACTTTC.

This clonotype was picked up many times. V and J are TRBV11-2 and TRBJ2-3; 8 bases fit TRBD2. Germline lookup yields CDR1 SGHAT and CDR2 FQNNGV. The CDR3 has 17 amino acids. Trimming cost V 6 bases and J 3 bases; bases outside gene matches: 14. CDR3: CASREGGVAGRTDTQYF. CDR3 DNA: TGTGCCAGCAGAGAGGGAGGGGTAGCGGGGCGTACAGATACGCAGTATTTT.

This clonotype has a count of ten or more. The junction differs from germline at one of its ends, possibly a read error. The chain links TRBV5-1 to TRBJ2-7; 8 nucleotides match TRBD2. The CDR3 runs 15 residues. Germline V lookup: CDR1 SGHRS, CDR2 YFSETQ. The CDR3 DNA reads as TGCGCGAGCAGCTTGGTCCCGGGGGGGTACTACGAGCAGTACTTC. Its translation is CASSLVPGGYYEQYF. The full variable domain, in which reference TRBV5-1 and TRBJ2-7 provide the parts outside the CDR3, is KAGVTQTPRYLIKTRGQQVTLSCSPISGHRSVSWYQQTPGQGLQFLFEYFSETQRNKGNFPGRFSGRQFSNSRSEMNVSTLELGDSALYLCASSLVPGGYYEQYFGPGTRLTVT.

This clonotype was counted ten times or more. This rearrangement joins TRBV5-5 to TRBJ2-1; D is possibly TRBD1 (5 bases). The germline V and J ends were trimmed by 0 bases and 8 bases, with 15 bases remaining between them. Looked up from germline, CDR1 is SGHKS and CDR2 is YYEKEE (reference sequence). CDR3 length: 15 residues. CDR3 region: CASSLAGLVTDEQFF. Here the CDR3 DNA reads TGTGCCAGCAGCTTGGCAGGGTTGGTAACGGATGAGCAGTTCTTC.

This clonotype was seen only a few times. The J gene is TRBJ2-1, the V gene TRBV28; D is uncertain. V was shortened by 3 bases and J by 0 bases, with 3 bases between the two germline ends. The CDR3 is 13 residues long. Per germline, CDR1 MDHEN and CDR2 SYDVKM. CDR3 coding DNA: TGTGCCAGCAGTTTCGGCTCCTACAATGAGCAGTTCTTC. Amino acids: CASSFGSYNEQFF.

This clonotype was counted between two and nine times. The V gene is TRBV14, the J gene TRBJ2-1; D is perhaps TRBD1 (5 bases). V was clipped by 4 bases and J by 6 bases, with 10 bases between them. Germline V gene sequence: CDR1 SGHDN, CDR2 FVKESK. This CDR3 contains 13 residues. The chain's CDR3 is CASSPWGRNEQFF. In nucleotides, the CDR3 is TGTGCCAGCAGCCCATGGGGCCGCAATGAGCAGTTCTTC.

This chain connects TRBV10-2 to TRBJ1-2; D remains ambiguous. Germline CDR1 and CDR2: WSHSY and SAAADI. CDR3 length: 14 amino acids. V lost 3 bases to trimming and J lost 4 bases, with 12 bases between them. CDR3 amino acids: CASSEGAGFYGYTF. CDR3 nucleotides: TGCGCCAGCAGTGAAGGCGCGGGGTTCTATGGCTACACCTTC.

This clonotype was seen many times. The chain joins TRBV5-1 to TRBJ2-1, with 8 positions matching TRBD1. Germline-derived CDR1 and CDR2 are SGHRS and YFSETQ. The CDR3 runs 15 residues. V shed 5 bases, J shed 2 bases, and the junction held 6 bases outside the gene matches. CDR3 DNA: TGCGCCAGCAGTTTGACAGGGGAAACCTACAATGAGCAGTTCTTC. Translation: CASSLTGETYNEQFF.

This clonotype was counted a few times. The V gene is TRBV7-9, the J gene TRBJ2-5; no clear D. This CDR3 region has 12 residues. Germline assignment: CDR1 SEHNR and CDR2 FQNEAQ (reference sequence). V was clipped by 5 bases and J by 5 bases, with 9 bases between them. The CDR3 protein is CASSLTSETQYF. CDR3 DNA: TGTGCCAGCAGCCTGACTTCGGAGACCCAGTACTTC.

The chain couples TRBV2 to TRBJ2-2; D is undetermined. Germline assignment: CDR1 SNHLY and CDR2 FYNNEI. The CDR3 contains 15 residues. V lost 5 bases and J 4 bases, leaving 14 bases between the germline ends. CDR3 coding DNA: TGTGCCAGCAGTCTATGGGATCCGAGCACCGGGGAGCTGTTTTTT. This translates into CASSLWDPSTGELFF.

The chain recombines TRBV3-1 with TRBJ2-3; D gene ambiguous. Looked up from germline, CDR1 is LGHDT and CDR2 is YNNKEL (reference sequence). V lost 1 base, J lost 6 bases, and 5 bases lay in between. The CDR3 runs 12 residues. DNA of the CDR3: TGTGCCAGCAGCCAAGTTAGCGATACGCAGTATTTT. Its translation: CASSQVSDTQYF.

This clonotype was seen ten or more times. The rearrangement joins TRBV7-2 to TRBJ2-7, with no clear D. CDR1 and CDR2 (germline): SGHTA, FQGNSA. The CDR3 consists of 11 residues. The V and J ends lost 5 bases and 5 bases respectively, with 7 bases between them. DNA of the CDR3: TGTGCCAGCAGCCCGCGCGACGAGCAGTACTTC. Amino acids: CASSPRDEQYF.